This passage covers 26 T cell receptor beta chains from one sample sequenced in a study of regulatory T cells in long-lasting Graves disease. Arm-PCR of CDR3 regions and iRepertoire HTBI primers were the basis on which TCR beta libraries were built. Via MiXCR, TCRdb re-called the multiplex PCR reads, giving one row per CDR3 protein. The top ten clones hold about 20% of a sample with about 370,000 distinct CDR3 sequences, roughly a sixth of them seen once. Time point given: newly diagnosed GD, antithyroid drugs for less than 3 months. The TCR library was prepared using RNA isolated from PBMCs. Sequenced here: peripheral blood mononuclear cells (PBMCs), sampled at new diagnosis, from a patient treated with antithyroid drugs. The receptors derive from a female donor with Graves disease.

This clonotype occurred a few times. The V and J genes are TRBV28 and TRBJ2-3; 8 nucleotides align to TRBD2. The CDR3 length is 13 residues. The V gene end was trimmed by 10 bases and the J gene end by 0 bases; junction bases not matched to a gene: 3. Per the germline V gene, CDR1 is MDHEN and CDR2 is SYDVKM. This CDR3 reads CATERESTDTQYF. In DNA form, the CDR3 reads TGTGCCACTGAGCGGGAGAGCACAGATACGCAGTATTTT.

This clonotype was detected many times. The rearrangement joins TRBV27 to TRBJ2-5, with D perhaps matching TRBD1 or TRBD2 (5 bases each). The germline gives CDR1 MNHEY, CDR2 SMNVEV (reference sequence). The CDR3 is 16 amino acids. Trimming cost V 8 bases and J 5 bases, with 24 bases left between them. CDR3 coding DNA: TGTGCCAGCCTTTACCCCGACTTTGAGGGGCGGGAGACCCAGTACTTC. It translates to CASLYPDFEGRETQYF.

There are many counts of this clonotype. The chain recombines TRBV6-5 with TRBJ2-1, with D tentatively TRBD2 (5 bases). Trimming left V 2 bases short and J 4 bases short, with 15 bases between. CDR3 length: 16 amino acids. CDR1 MNHEY and CDR2 SVGAGI come from the germline V gene. The CDR3 DNA reads as TGTGCCAGCAGTTACGGGCCCGGAGGAGGTTACAATGAGCAGTTCTTC. This gives the protein CASSYGPGGGYNEQFF.

In this sample, this clonotype turned up many times. The chain links TRBV7-2 to TRBJ1-5, with D possibly TRBD1 on 5 matching bases. CDR3 length: 17 amino acids. Germline V lookup: CDR1 SGHTA, CDR2 FQGNSA. The germline V and J ends were trimmed by 0 bases and 1 base, with 13 bases remaining between them. For the CDR3, the DNA is TGTGCCAGCAGCTTAGCCTCCGGGGGGGGAAGCAATCAGCCCCAGCATTTT. Its protein product is CASSLASGGGSNQPQHF.

The chain recombines TRBV3-1 with TRBJ2-3; the match to TRBD2 covers 9 bases. CDR3 length equals 17 residues. Trimming removed 5 bases from V and 2 bases from J; junction bases left unmatched: 11. Germline values: CDR1 LGHDT, CDR2 YNNKEL (reference sequence). The CDR3 bases are TGTGCCAGCAGCTCTACAGCGGGAGGAGTTCCCACAGATACGCAGTATTTT. Its protein is CASSSTAGGVPTDTQYF.

This clonotype was recorded many times. The chain joins TRBV20-1 to TRBJ2-7; D possibly corresponds to TRBD2 (6 bases). Germline CDR1 is DFQATT and CDR2 is SNEGSKA (reference sequence). V lost 3 bases and J lost 3, with 12 bases in between. The CDR3 extends over 13 amino acids. CDR3 DNA: TGCAGTGCTAGGTGGGCCGGGAGCTACGAGCAGTACTTC. Encoded protein: CSARWAGSYEQYF.

A remark on this clonotype: A read error may explain this, as a much larger clone is one base away. This chain connects TRBV6-4 to TRBJ1-5; no clear D gene. Germline assignment: CDR1 MRHNA and CDR2 SNTAGT. The CDR3 totals 17 residues. V gave up 5 bases and J gave up 7 bases, with 24 bases separating them. The CDR3 DNA is TGTGCCAGCAGTACATCTAAACGGGGATATTCGGACCAGCCCCAGCATTTT. Translation gives CASSTSKRGYSDQPQHF.

This clonotype was found once. This sequence joins TRBV6-2 or TRBV6-3 and TRBJ1-1, with TRBD1 matching 11 bases. Germline CDR1 and CDR2: MNHEY and SVGEGT. This CDR3 comprises 17 residues. V gave up 4 bases and J gave up 4 bases; unmatched junction bases: 11. CDR3 coding DNA: TGTGCCAGCAGTTCCCAACGCCTGGGGACAGGGGGCACTGAAGCTTTCTTT. This codes for CASSSQRLGTGGTEAFF.

This clonotype came up many times. The V gene is TRBV12-3 or TRBV12-4, the J gene TRBJ1-4; D possibly corresponds to TRBD1 (5 bases). V gave up 8 bases and J gave up 2 bases, with 9 bases separating them. The CDR3 is made up of 13 amino acids. As DNA, the CDR3 is TGTGCCAGCGGGGGGTCGACTAATGAAAAACTGTTTTTT. Amino acids: CASGGSTNEKLFF.

This clonotype has only a few counts. A read error is possible here, since a much larger clone lies one base away. The chain carries TRBV27 and TRBJ2-1; the D is unclear. The germline V gene has CDR1 MNHEY and CDR2 SMNVEV (reference sequence). Trimming shortened V by 5 bases and J by 10 bases, and 15 bases separated the two germline ends. This CDR3 region has 13 residues. The CDR3 sequence: CASSVASSYEQFF. CDR3 sequence (DNA): TGTGCCAGCAGTGTCGCGTCGTCCTACGAGCAGTTCTTC.

V is TRBV6-5 and J is TRBJ2-2; D uncertain. The germline V and J ends were trimmed by 3 bases and 7 bases, with 9 bases remaining between them. The CDR3 has 13 amino acids. CDR1 is MNHEY and CDR2 is SVGAGI in the germline V gene. In nucleotides, the CDR3 is TGTGCCAGCAGTTATCAGGCGAGCGGGGAGCTGTTTTTT. Translation: CASSYQASGELFF.

The rearrangement links TRBV7-9 to TRBJ2-7; no clear D gene. Per the germline V gene, CDR1 is SEHNR and CDR2 is FQNEAQ (reference sequence). The CDR3 is 13 amino acids. The germline V and J ends were trimmed by 5 bases and 5 bases, with 13 bases remaining between them. Written as DNA, the CDR3 is TGTGCCAGCAGCAGCTCGGGCGTAGACGAGCAGTACTTC. Its translation is CASSSSGVDEQYF. The full variable domain, its missing parts supplied by reference TRBV7-9 and TRBJ2-7, is DTGVSQNPRHKITKRGQNVTFRCDPISEHNRLYWYRQTLGQGPEFLTYFQNEAQLEKSRLLSDRFSAERPKGSFSTLEIQRTEQGDSAMYLCASSSSGVDEQYFGPGTRLTVT.

This clonotype came up many times. The chain joins TRBV6-1 to TRBJ2-3; the match to TRBD2 covers 13 bases. This CDR3 has 14 residues. Germline V gene sequence: CDR1 MNHNS, CDR2 SASEGT. The ends lost 7 bases at V and 6 bases at J; junction bases unmatched: 4. CDR3 sequence: CASKPTSGGDTQYF. As DNA, the CDR3 is TGTGCCAGCAAGCCGACTAGCGGGGGGGATACGCAGTATTTT.

In its sample, this clonotype was seen a few times. The rearrangement links TRBV10-3 to TRBJ1-2, with D uncertain. The V end was cut by 3 bases, the J end by 3 bases, with 11 bases between. Looked up from germline, CDR1 is ENHRY and CDR2 is SYGVKD. The CDR3 totals 14 residues. CDR3 DNA sequence: TGTGCCATCAGTGATCCCGGACTCTACTATGGCTACACCTTC. Translated: CAISDPGLYYGYTF.

This clonotype was detected many times. This chain uses TRBV20-1 with TRBJ2-3; the match to TRBD2 covers 7 bases. This CDR3 contains 14 residues. The trim removed 4 bases at V and 5 bases at J, leaving 9 bases unmatched. Germline V gives CDR1 DFQATT, CDR2 SNEGSKA (reference sequence). CDR3 sequence (DNA): TGCAGTGCTAAACATAGCGGGCCTAAAGATACGCAGTATTTT. Translating it yields CSAKHSGPKDTQYF.

This chain joins TRBV6-4 and TRBJ2-1; no reliable D call. The germline CDR1 and CDR2 sequences are MRHNA and SNTAGT. This CDR3 comprises 16 residues. V gave up 3 bases and J gave up 6 bases, with 18 bases separating them. The CDR3 nucleotides read TGTGCCAGCAGTGATTCATGGCCTGGAACAAGCAATGAGCAGTTCTTC. Translated: CASSDSWPGTSNEQFF.

This clonotype was found a few times. The V call is TRBV6-2 or TRBV6-3, the J call TRBJ2-7; D is tentatively TRBD1 or TRBD2 (5 bases each). The V end lost 4 bases, the J end lost 3 bases, and 13 bases lay between the germline ends. CDR3 length: 14 amino acids. Germline assignment: CDR1 MNHEY and CDR2 SVGEGT. This CDR3 reads CASSFSGRHYEQYF. DNA of the CDR3: TGTGCCAGCAGTTTCTCGGGACGGCACTACGAGCAGTACTTC.

In its sample, this clonotype was seen many times. The chain joins TRBV12-3 or TRBV12-4 to TRBJ2-3; D is uncertain. The V and J ends lost 5 bases and 0 bases respectively, with 12 bases between them. CDR3 length: 15 residues. CDR3 loop: CASSPLGSSTDTQYF. Written as DNA, the CDR3 is TGTGCCAGCAGTCCTTTGGGGTCTAGCACAGATACGCAGTATTTT.

This clonotype occurred many times. The chain recombines TRBV10-3 with TRBJ2-3; perhaps TRBD2 as D (6 bases). CDR1 ENHRY and CDR2 SYGVKD come from the germline V gene. Trimming left V 3 bases short and J 5 bases short, with 21 bases between. This CDR3 is built from 17 residues. CDR3: CAISDSRGSGGVDTQYF. The CDR3 nucleotides are TGTGCCATCAGTGACTCCCGGGGGAGCGGAGGTGTAGATACGCAGTATTTT.

The chain has TRBV12-3 or TRBV12-4 and TRBJ2-3; no firm D call. The CDR3 totals 14 residues. Deletions cut 5 bases from V and 2 bases from J, with 11 bases between. The CDR3, as DNA: TGTGCCAGCAGTCCCACTATCTCCACAGATACGCAGTATTTT. Protein sequence: CASSPTISTDTQYF.

As to this clonotype: This could be a read error, since a much larger clone is one nucleotide away. The V call is TRBV7-3, the J call TRBJ2-3; D possibly corresponds to TRBD1 (6 bases). V lost 5 bases, J lost 2 bases, and 17 bases lay in between. This CDR3 has 16 residues. Germline assignment: CDR1 SGHTA and CDR2 FQGTGA. CDR3 DNA: TGTGCCAGCAGCGAAGGGGGACGCCGCGCCACAGATACGCAGTATTTT. Protein sequence: CASSEGGRRATDTQYF.

For this clonotype: Possible read error: a much larger clone is one base away. J is TRBJ2-7 and V is TRBV5-1; D is perhaps TRBD2 (7 bases). Germline loops: CDR1 SGHRS, CDR2 YFSETQ. Trimming took off 5 bases at V and 4 bases at J, with 19 bases between the two ends. The CDR3 length is 15 residues. Here the CDR3 reads CASSSYGGRKYEQYF. DNA of the CDR3: TGCGCCAGCAGTAGCTACGGGGGGCGCAAGTACGAGCAGTACTTC.

This clonotype was seen at least ten times. The CDR3: CASSFNGHQPQHF. The CDR3 DNA is TGTGCCAGCAGTTTTAATGGGCATCAGCCCCAGCATTTT. This chain uses TRBV12-3 or TRBV12-4 with TRBJ1-5, with no clear D. The ends were cut back, 3 bases at V and 5 bases at J, with 8 bases in the middle. This CDR3 spans 13 amino acids.

At least ten counts were recorded for this clonotype. CDR3 bases: TGCAGCGTTGAAGAAGAGGGACTAGTGAAAAGTACGCAGTATTTT. This translates into CSVEEEGLVKSTQYF. The gene calls are TRBV29-1 and TRBJ2-3, with TRBD2 matching 8 bases. Germline values: CDR1 SQVTM, CDR2 ANQGSEA. The CDR3 covers 15 residues. The junction had 10 bases not matched to a gene; V was cut back by 0 bases and J by 8 bases.

This clonotype was counted at least ten times. The chain has TRBV2 and TRBJ1-5; D gene ambiguous. CDR3 length equals 12 residues. Trimming removed 7 bases from V and 3 bases from J, with 7 bases in between. The germline V gene has CDR1 SNHLY and CDR2 FYNNEI. CDR3 nucleotide sequence: TGTGCCAGCACCAGCTACAATCAGCCCCAGCATTTT. Its protein product is CASTSYNQPQHF. Together with reference TRBV2 and TRBJ1-5, the CDR3 gives the full variable domain: EPEVTQTPSHQVTQMGQEVILRCVPISNHLYFYWYRQILGQKVEFLVSFYNNEISEKSEIFDDQFSVERPDGSNFTLKIRSTKLEDSAMYFCASTSYNQPQHFGDGTRLSIL.

On this clonotype itself: Being one base from a much bigger clone, this may be a read error. As the CDR3 is not closed by the conserved phenylalanine or tryptophan, this likely results from a read error. J is TRBJ1-4 and V is TRBV11-3; perhaps TRBD1 as D (6 bases). Germline-derived CDR1 and CDR2 are SGHNT and YENEEA. The CDR3 is made up of 17 amino acids. V lost 4 bases to trimming and J lost 7 bases, with 22 bases between them. The chain's CDR3 is CASSSGQIGVLIEKLFL. In DNA, the CDR3 is TGTGCCAGCAGCTCGGGACAAATCGGAGTCCTTATTGAAAAACTGTTTCTT.